One and the same sample provided the 23 T cell receptor beta chains below, sequenced in a study of Graves' ophthalmopathy and Graves' hyperthyroidism. Using RNA transcripts, the TCR beta CDR3 regions were amplified. An initial RT-PCR round employing HTBI primers preceded a second-round multiplex PCR. In TCRdb, the multiplex PCR reads were re-called with MiXCR into one record per CDR3 protein. The table lists 150,000 to 200,000 distinct CDR3 sequences, 30% to 45% of them singletons, with roughly 5.8% in the top ten. The source material was peripheral blood. Receptor source: a middle-aged woman with Graves' ophthalmopathy.

This clonotype came up many times. The chain combines TRBV19 with TRBJ2-7, with 12 bases lining up with TRBD2. CDR1 and CDR2 from the germline V gene are LNHDA and SQIVND (reference sequence). Trimming removed 3 bases from V and 7 bases from J; junction bases left unmatched: 13. The CDR3 is 17 residues long. As DNA, the CDR3 is TGTGCCAGTAGTATGATCTCCCTAGCGGGAGGGTTACAGGAGCAGTACTTC. This encodes CASSMISLAGGLQEQYF.

The sample holds many counts of this clonotype. The chain has TRBV5-6 and TRBJ2-2; D is uncertain. The CDR3 runs 12 residues. V shed 0 bases and J shed 7 bases, with 4 bases lying between them. Germline assignment: CDR1 SGHDT and CDR2 YYEEEE. The CDR3: CASSLDVGELFF. The CDR3 coding sequence is TGTGCCAGCAGCTTGGACGTCGGGGAGCTGTTTTTT. The entire variable domain, with the rest obtained from reference TRBV5-6 and TRBJ2-2, is as follows: DAGVTQSPTHLIKTRGQQVTLRCSPKSGHDTVSWYQQALGQGPQFIFQYYEEEERQRGNFPDRFSGHQFPNYSSELNVNALLLGDSALYLCASSLDVGELFFGEGSRLTVL.

This chain links TRBV2 with TRBJ2-5; D may be TRBD2 (6 bases). V lost 6 bases, J lost 5 bases, and 19 bases lay in between. The CDR3 is 15 residues long. Germline values: CDR1 SNHLY, CDR2 FYNNEI. This CDR3 is CASREGGIAWETQYF. The CDR3 coding sequence is TGTGCCAGCAGGGAGGGTGGTATTGCGTGGGAGACCCAGTACTTC.

This clonotype showed up many times. This may arise from a read error, as a much more abundant clone is one base away. The chain carries TRBV28 and TRBJ1-5, with 7 positions matching TRBD1. There are 15 residues in the CDR3. Germline V gene lookup returns CDR1 MDHEN and CDR2 SYDVKM. The V gene end was trimmed by 9 bases and the J gene end by 2 bases; junction bases not matched to a gene: 10. This chain's CDR3 is CASSGQEAGNQPQHF. The CDR3 DNA is TGTGCCAGTAGTGGACAGGAGGCCGGCAATCAGCCCCAGCATTTT.

The rearrangement joins TRBV6-5 to TRBJ1-5, with D maybe TRBD1 (6 bases). Trimming pared 4 bases from V and 5 bases from J, leaving 9 bases between. The CDR3 is made up of 13 amino acids. CDR1 is MNHEY and CDR2 is SVGAGI in the germline V gene. The CDR3 DNA reads as TGTGCCAGCAGTTCGGGGGCGCATCAGCCCCAGCATTTT. This codes for CASSSGAHQPQHF.

In its sample, this clonotype was seen many times. The gene calls are TRBV10-2 and TRBJ1-5; D unresolved. Between the trimmed V and J ends, which lost 5 bases and 5 bases, there was a span of 7 bases. In germline, CDR1 is WSHSY, CDR2 SAAADI. The CDR3 runs 12 residues. The CDR3 sequence is CASSLGYQPQHF. The CDR3 DNA is TGCGCCAGCAGTTTGGGGTATCAGCCCCAGCATTTT.

The chain uses TRBV2 and TRBJ2-5; 9 nucleotides align to TRBD1. Trimming cost V 10 bases and J 1 base; bases outside gene matches: 7. This CDR3 region has 14 residues. Germline-derived CDR1 and CDR2 are SNHLY and FYNNEI. The CDR3 spells CATAGDRAQETQYF. CDR3 sequence (DNA): TGTGCCACAGCCGGGGACAGGGCCCAAGAGACCCAGTACTTC.

J is TRBJ2-7 and V is TRBV24-1, with 8 bases identical to TRBD1. The V gene end was trimmed by 6 bases and the J gene end by 2 bases; junction bases not matched to a gene: 2. From germline, CDR1 is KGHDR and CDR2 SFDVKD. This CDR3 comprises 13 residues. In DNA form, the CDR3 reads TGTGCCACCAGTCAGGGGGCAACCTACGAGCAGTACTTC. Amino acids: CATSQGATYEQYF.

The gene calls are TRBV7-8 and TRBJ2-5; D is unresolved. CDR1 is SGHVS, CDR2 FQNEAQ, per germline. V was clipped by 5 bases and J by 1 base, with 11 bases between them. CDR3 size: 14 residues. The chain's CDR3 is CASSPGRLQETQYF. The CDR3 DNA reads as TGTGCCAGCAGCCCCGGACGCCTCCAAGAGACCCAGTACTTC.

There are many counts of this clonotype. V usage is TRBV5-1 and J usage is TRBJ2-7, with a possible D match to TRBD2 (6 bases). Germline V gene sequence: CDR1 SGHRS, CDR2 YFSETQ. V lost 1 base and J lost 4, with 12 bases in between. This CDR3 contains 14 residues. The CDR3 DNA is TGCGCCAGCAGCTTGACGGGAGCCCGATACGAGCAGTACTTC. Amino acid sequence: CASSLTGARYEQYF.

This clonotype was observed at least ten times. The chain combines TRBV20-1 with TRBJ1-6; TRBD1 matches 7 bases. The CDR3 has 13 residues. In germline, CDR1 is DFQATT, CDR2 SNEGSKA (reference sequence). V lost 6 bases, J lost 5 bases, and 4 bases stayed unmatched. The CDR3 loop is CSAFGQDNSPLHF. The CDR3, as DNA: TGCAGTGCCTTCGGACAGGATAATTCACCCCTCCACTTT.

This clonotype was counted only a few times. The CDR3 DNA follows: TGTGCCAGCAGTTACTCAAGAGAATCCTACGAGCAGTACTTC. As protein: CASSYSRESYEQYF. The gene calls are TRBV6-5 and TRBJ2-7; D uncertain. Trimming removed 0 bases from V and 1 base from J, with 7 bases in between. The CDR3 totals 14 residues. Germline V gene sequence: CDR1 MNHEY, CDR2 SVGAGI.

The table lists this clonotype with many counts. The rearrangement links TRBV12-3 or TRBV12-4 to TRBJ1-5; no reliable D call. This CDR3 has 14 residues. V was shortened by 3 bases and J by 6 bases, with 12 bases between the two germline ends. The CDR3 DNA is TGTGCCAGCAGTTTGGAGGGAAGCTCTCAGCCCCAGCATTTT. This codes for CASSLEGSSQPQHF.

This clonotype was picked up many times. V usage is TRBV12-3 or TRBV12-4 and J usage is TRBJ1-1; the D gene is possibly TRBD1 (5 bases). The CDR3 is 14 amino acids. Trimming pared 5 bases from V and 6 bases from J, leaving 16 bases between. CDR3 bases: TGTGCCAGCAGTCGACAGCTTTGGGGACCTGAAGCTTTCTTT. Amino acids: CASSRQLWGPEAFF.

This clonotype has a count of ten or more. This chain links TRBV12-3 or TRBV12-4 with TRBJ2-5; 7 bases match TRBD2. V shed 5 bases, J shed 4 bases, and the junction held 4 bases outside the gene matches. The CDR3 consists of 13 residues. The CDR3 nucleotides are TGTGCCAGCAGTCCGACTAGCAGAGAGACCCAGTACTTC. Its translation is CASSPTSRETQYF.

V is TRBV5-5 and J is TRBJ1-6; D ambiguous. From germline, CDR1 is SGHKS and CDR2 YYEKEE (reference sequence). The CDR3 sequence is 18 residues long. The V and J ends lost 2 bases and 0 bases respectively, with 15 bases between them. CDR3 sequence reads: CASSLRQAGSSYNSPLHF. The DNA for the CDR3 is TGTGCCAGCAGCTTAAGGCAGGCCGGTAGCTCCTATAATTCACCCCTCCACTTT.

The table lists this clonotype with many counts. The chain couples TRBV6-2 or TRBV6-3 to TRBJ1-1, with D uncertain. CDR1 and CDR2 from the germline V gene are MNHEY and SVGEGT. The CDR3 sequence is 16 residues long. V was pared by 5 bases and J by 5 bases, with 21 bases between. The CDR3 bases are TGTGCCAGCAGTCAACATAGGACGTACGGAGATACTGAAGCTTTCTTT. This sequence encodes CASSQHRTYGDTEAFF.

This clonotype was seen repeatedly, ten times or more. The chain is built from TRBV4-3 and TRBJ1-2; TRBD1 might be the D (5 bases). Germline-derived CDR1 and CDR2 are LGHNA and YSLEER. Between the trimmed V and J ends, which lost 0 bases and 7 bases, there was a span of 15 bases. This CDR3 spans 15 amino acids. CDR3 nucleotides: TGCGCCAGCAGCCAAGAGAGTGACCTCGGGGCTGGCTACACCTTC. The encoded protein is CASSQESDLGAGYTF.

This clonotype appeared many times. The CDR3: CASSRDPPGGDDEQYF. The CDR3 bases are TGTGCCAGCAGCCGCGACCCCCCAGGGGGAGATGACGAGCAGTACTTC. The chain joins TRBV4-2 to TRBJ2-7; 7 nucleotides align to TRBD1. This CDR3 is 16 amino acids long. Germline V CDR1 and CDR2: LGHNA, YNFKEQ. The ends lost 4 bases at V and 5 bases at J; junction bases unmatched: 14.

The table lists this clonotype with many counts. The DNA for the CDR3 is TGTGCCGTTAACGCTGGGACCGTCGTGAACACCGGGGAGCTGTTTTTT. As protein: CAVNAGTVVNTGELFF. The chain has TRBV6-1 and TRBJ2-2; perhaps D is TRBD1 or TRBD2 (5 bases each). This CDR3 is 16 amino acids long. CDR1 and CDR2 (germline): MNHNS, SASEGT. V was pared by 11 bases and J by 1 base, with 20 bases between.

This clonotype occurred many times. J is TRBJ1-2 and V is TRBV27; the D gene is possibly TRBD1 (5 bases). The CDR3 sequence is 14 residues long. The germline CDR1 and CDR2 sequences are MNHEY and SMNVEV (reference sequence). V was pared by 3 bases and J by 4 bases, with 12 bases between. In nucleotides, the CDR3 is TGTGCCAGCAGTTTTATCGACAGACCCTATGGCTACACCTTC. This translates into CASSFIDRPYGYTF.

The chain has TRBV10-3 and TRBJ1-1; the match to TRBD1 covers 7 bases. The CDR3 totals 15 residues. J gave up 2 bases and V 0 bases, and 3 bases lay outside the gene matches. The V gene's germline CDR1 is ENHRY and CDR2 SYGVKD. The CDR3 DNA follows: TGTGCCATCAGTGAGTCGAGGGGGCGAAACACTGAAGCTTTCTTT. It codes for CAISESRGRNTEAFF.

The chain uses TRBV12-3 or TRBV12-4 and TRBJ1-5; TRBD1 might be the D (5 bases). The CDR3 extends over 15 amino acids. V gave up 6 bases and J gave up 0 bases, with 12 bases separating them. CDR3 sequence (DNA): TGTGCCAGCAGCAAGACAGCGTATAGCAATCAGCCCCAGCATTTT. Translation gives CASSKTAYSNQPQHF.